This TCR beta chain was captured by sequencing in a study of shared T cell receptors in the human thymus. With 6 bases removed from V and 3 bases from J, the gap between germline ends came to 21 bases. Germline CDR1 and CDR2: MNHEY and SVGAGI. CDR3 length: 16 amino acids. Generated by immunoSEQ multiplex PCR, the TCRdb table keeps only in-frame clones and is missing some. The repertoire holds hundreds of thousands of clones, with around 87% as singletons. Another study also made use of these data, one on human thymus T cells. That publication notes: Repertoires from thymus and blood appeared to show biased V and J gene usage.

Sequencing was carried out using thymocytes. This chain links TRBV6-5 with TRBJ2-7; tentatively, D is TRBD1 (6 bases). The TCR comes from a boy under three years old with a congenital heart defect. The CDR3 nucleotides are TGTGCCAGCAGGTACAAGGACAGCCAAAACTACTACGAGCAGTACTTC. Translation gives CASRYKDSQNYYEQYF.